This T cell receptor (beta chain) comes out of a study of OX40 agonist ivuxolimab in advanced cancers. Germline V lookup: CDR1 SEHNR, CDR2 FQNEAQ (reference sequence). Between the trimmed V and J ends, which lost 6 bases and 0 bases, there was a span of 11 bases. The CDR3 is made up of 15 amino acids. The protocol was immunoSEQ multiplex PCR, while the TCRdb copy is restricted to in-frame clones and leaves out a portion. The sample holds around 52,000 clones; nearly 85% are singletons and the top ten take roughly 3.3%. The specimen was CD4+ or CD8+ T cells sorted from blood, collected in a trial of the OX40 agonist ivuxolimab. The TCR comes from an adult with an advanced solid tumor such as melanoma, head and neck, liver or kidney cancer. The chain couples TRBV7-9 to TRBJ2-2; possibly TRBD1 or TRBD2 for D (5 bases each). CDR3 in DNA: TGTGCCAGCAGGTGGGGGAGTGCGAACACCGGGGAGCTGTTTTTT. This translates into CASRWGSANTGELFF.